Listed below are T cell receptor beta chains from one sample, sequenced in a study of shared clonotypes between healthy human individuals. Profiled with immunoSEQ multiplex PCR; TCRdb holds only in-frame clones, not every one. The sample contains more than 2 million clones, 93% of which appear only once. The sample comprised naive CD8+ T cells from PBMCs. All receptors come from a young man in good health. Some clones in this sample may be carry-over from other donors' samples. Both conserved end residues are part of each CDR3. Fields, in order: D gene, J gene, V gene, CDR3 DNA, CDR3 protein. The D gene is left open where the match is weak.

D: TRBD2
J: TRBJ2-7
V: TRBV27
DNA: TGTGCCAGCAGTTTGAGCGGGATAACCTACGAGCAGTACTTC
CDR3: CASSLSGITYEQYF

D: NA
J: TRBJ2-5
V: TRBV27
DNA: TGTGCCAGCAGTTCCCTCCTCACCACAGGGCAAGAAGAGACCCAGTACTTC
CDR3: CASSSLLTTGQEETQYF

D: NA
J: TRBJ2-7
V: TRBV11-3
DNA: TGTGCCAGCAGCTTCACTGGGGAACAGGGTAACCACGAGCAGTACTTC
CDR3: CASSFTGEQGNHEQYF

D: NA
J: TRBJ1-2
V: TRBV9
DNA: TGTGCCAGCAGCCCCAGTTTGGCTCTGGGGGGGGATAACTATGGCTACACCTTC
CDR3: CASSPSLALGGDNYGYTF

D: NA
J: TRBJ1-2
V: TRBV27
DNA: TGTGCCAGCAGTTCCAGGGCTAACTATGGCTACACCTTC
CDR3: CASSSRANYGYTF

D: NA
J: TRBJ2-7
V: TRBV29-1
DNA: TGCAGCGTTGTATTTAGCGACTCCTACGAGCAGTACTTC
CDR3: CSVVFSDSYEQYF

D: NA
J: TRBJ1-2
V: TRBV4-3
DNA: TGCGCCAGCAGCCAAGATGGTGGGGGAGGCGGCACCTATGGCTACACCTTC
CDR3: CASSQDGGGGGTYGYTF

D: TRBD1
J: TRBJ2-5
V: TRBV9
DNA: TGTGCCAGCAGCGTAGAGGGGACAGGGCAAGAGACCCAGTACTTC
CDR3: CASSVEGTGQETQYF

D: TRBD1
J: TRBJ2-7
V: TRBV27
DNA: TGTGCCAGCAGTTTAACAGGGGGCATCTACGAGCAGTACTTC
CDR3: CASSLTGGIYEQYF

D: NA
J: TRBJ1-4
V: TRBV9
DNA: TGTGCCAGCAGCCTTGAGTGGAGGGGGGATGAAAAACTGTTTTTT
CDR3: CASSLEWRGDEKLFF

D: TRBD2
J: TRBJ2-3
V: TRBV7-9
DNA: TGTGCCAGCAGCTTAGCGCTAGTAGCGGGGTTCGGCACAGATACGCAGTATTTT
CDR3: CASSLALVAGFGTDTQYF

D: TRBD1
J: TRBJ1-2
V: TRBV6-6
DNA: TGTGCCAGCAGCCGGGACAGTCCGAGTGGCTACACCTTC
CDR3: CASSRDSPSGYTF

D: NA
J: TRBJ2-1
V: TRBV27
DNA: TGTGCCAGCACCCCGGAGGGTGGGCACTACAATGAGCAGTTCTTC
CDR3: CASTPEGGHYNEQFF

D: TRBD1
J: TRBJ2-7
V: TRBV5-4
DNA: TGTGCCAGCAGCTCGAGGACAGGCCCCGACTACGGGCAGTACTTC
CDR3: CASSSRTGPDYGQYF

D: NA
J: TRBJ2-7
V: TRBV29-1
DNA: TGCAGCGTATACAGGGTGGACGAGCAGTACTTC
CDR3: CSVYRVDEQYF

D: NA
J: TRBJ1-1
V: TRBV28
DNA: TGTGCCAGCAGTTTTGCCAGGGGTGGGGGCAACACTGAAGCTTTCTTT
CDR3: CASSFARGGGNTEAFF

D: NA
J: TRBJ1-1
V: TRBV11-3
DNA: TGTGCCAGCAGCTTCGGTTTTGGCACTGAAGCTTTCTTT
CDR3: CASSFGFGTEAFF

D: NA
J: TRBJ2-1
V: TRBV19
DNA: TGTGCCAGTAGTATCCCTCTCGGTAGCCTGTGGAATGAGCAGTTCTTC
CDR3: CASSIPLGSLWNEQFF